This T cell receptor beta chain was found in a study of regulatory T cells in long-lasting Graves disease. General study points: The TCR repertoire of persistent Graves' patients was less diverse than that of newly diagnosed ones.

Time point: newly diagnosed GD, antithyroid drugs for less than 3 months. The TCR library used RNA extracted from PBMCs. The collection involved drawing roughly 10 milliliters of peripheral blood into EDTA tubes. Arm-PCR of CDR3 regions and iRepertoire HTBI primers were used to build TCR beta libraries. TCRdb reprocessed the multiplex PCR reads with MiXCR, giving one entry per CDR3 protein. The sample records some 600,000 distinct CDR3 sequences, about 16% being singletons. The sample holds a few counts of this clonotype. The antigen remains unidentified. These same records also appear under a second study, on T cells in Graves' hyperthyroidism and ophthalmopathy.

Sequenced here: peripheral blood mononuclear cells (PBMCs), sampled at new diagnosis, from a patient treated with antithyroid drugs. The sequence was collected from a man aged 18-30 years with Graves disease.

The CDR3 DNA is TGTGCCAGCAGTCCCGGGACAGGGGGCGTAAATGGCTACACCTTC. This gives the protein CASSPGTGGVNGYTF. This chain links TRBV27 with TRBJ1-2; 12 bases match TRBD1. CDR1 is MNHEY, CDR2 SMNVEV, per germline (reference sequence). V was pared by 5 bases and J by 6 bases, with 7 bases of the junction left unmatched. CDR3 size: 15 residues.